The present TCR beta chain was sequenced within a study of T cells in Graves' hyperthyroidism and ophthalmopathy. The CDR3 totals 16 residues. V gave up 0 bases and J gave up 2 bases; unmatched junction bases: 4. Germline lookup yields CDR1 MNHNY and CDR2 SVGAGI (reference sequence). This clonotype was picked up many times. Amplified TCR beta CDR3 regions came from RNA transcripts. The TCR CDR3 first-round RT-PCR relied on the HTBI primer set. One entry per CDR3 protein results from TCRdb running MiXCR on the multiplex PCR reads. Among under 400,000 distinct CDR3 sequences, approximately 14% were seen once, and the ten largest hold approximately 9.9%.

The chain is built from TRBV6-6 and TRBJ2-1; TRBD2 matches at 7 bases. The sequence was collected from a woman in her sixties or seventies with Graves' hyperthyroidism. The sequencing sample was made of blood. In DNA form, the CDR3 reads TGTGCCAGCAGTTACTCGGGGGGGATTCCCTACAATGAGCAGTTCTTC. Translating it yields CASSYSGGIPYNEQFF.